Below are 19 T cell receptor beta chains sequenced from a single sample in a study of T cell responses to AZD1222 COVID-19 vaccine. Method: immunoSEQ multiplex PCR; TCRdb's copy keeps in-frame clones and lacks some. The sample holds 100,000 to 150,000 clones, 70% to 90% seen once. Sequences were derived from peripheral blood, sampled on day 0 of AZD1222 vaccination. These receptor sequences come from an adult in good health.

This clone has a count of ten or more. CDR3 coding DNA: TGTGCCAGCAGCCAGGAACAGGGTTCCAAAGAGACCCAGTACTTC. Encoded protein: CASSQEQGSKETQYF. The rearrangement uses TRBV14 and TRBJ2-5, with D possibly TRBD1 on 6 matching bases. This CDR3 has 15 residues. Looked up from germline, CDR1 is SGHDN and CDR2 is FVKESK. Deletions cut 3 bases from V and 3 bases from J, with 14 bases between. The full variable domain, with the rest looked up from reference TRBV14 and TRBJ2-5, is EAGVTQFPSHSVIEKGQTVTLRCDPISGHDNLYWYRRVMGKEIKFLLHFVKESKQDESGMPNNRFLAERTGGTYSTLKVQPAELEDSGVYFCASSQEQGSKETQYFGPGTRLLVL.

Only one count was recorded for this clone. This sequence joins TRBV5-1 and TRBJ2-6; TRBD1 aligns across 7 bases. Germline-derived CDR1 and CDR2 are SGHRS and YFSETQ. The CDR3 sequence is 16 residues long. With 1 base clipped from V and 2 bases from J, the junction kept 3 bases outside the gene matches. CDR3 nucleotides: TGCGCCAGCAGCTTGCAGGGGGTACCTGGGGCCAACGTCCTGACTTTC. This codes for CASSLQGVPGANVLTF.

This clone has a single count. The chain combines TRBV19 with TRBJ2-7; no clear D. CDR1 and CDR2 (germline): LNHDA, SQIVND (reference sequence). This CDR3 is built from 16 residues. V dropped 3 bases and J dropped 2 bases, with 17 bases sitting between them. The CDR3 region is CASSIGSPTRTYEQYF. The CDR3 region has the DNA TGTGCCAGTAGTATTGGCAGCCCGACGCGGACCTACGAGCAGTACTTC.

The chain combines TRBV7-2 with TRBJ1-3; 8 bases are a match to TRBD1. The CDR3 is 16 amino acids. Germline loops: CDR1 SGHTA, CDR2 FQGNSA. V lost 1 base, J lost 2 bases, and 4 bases stayed unmatched. The CDR3 nucleotides read TGTGCCAGCAGCTTAGGAGGCAGGGGGCCTGGAAACACCATATATTTT. Encoded protein: CASSLGGRGPGNTIYF.

The chain combines TRBV20-1 with TRBJ1-2, with 7 bases fitting TRBD1. The CDR3 sequence is 14 residues long. With V trimmed by 3 bases and J by 3 bases, 7 bases remained unmatched. Germline values: CDR1 DFQATT, CDR2 SNEGSKA (reference sequence). CDR3 coding DNA: TGCAGTGCTAGTGACCGGGACAGCGACTATGGCTACACCTTC. Encoded protein: CSASDRDSDYGYTF.

The rearrangement links TRBV19 to TRBJ1-1, with a possible D match to TRBD1 (5 bases). Germline loops: CDR1 LNHDA, CDR2 SQIVND (reference sequence). There are 15 residues in the CDR3. Trimming took 3 bases from V and 6 from J, leaving 17 bases between them. The CDR3 DNA follows: TGTGCCAGTAGTATTTCGTCAGGGATGGCGGCTGAAGCTTTCTTT. The encoded protein is CASSISSGMAAEAFF.

This clone was picked up one time. The J gene is TRBJ2-3, the V gene TRBV18; D unclear. The germline V and J ends were trimmed by 3 bases and 6 bases, with 16 bases remaining between them. The CDR3 is made up of 15 amino acids. Germline V CDR1 and CDR2: KGHSH, LQKENI. In nucleotides, the CDR3 is TGTGCCAGCTCACCTAACGCTCGCTTCACTGATACGCAGTATTTT. Amino acids: CASSPNARFTDTQYF.

The V call is TRBV6-5, the J call TRBJ2-7, with D tentatively TRBD2 (5 bases). Trimming removed 7 bases at V and 2 bases at J, with 12 bases between. Germline CDR1 MNHEY, CDR2 SVGAGI. CDR3 size: 13 residues. CDR3 nucleotide sequence: TGTGCCAGCAAGGGAGTTCGAACCTACGAGCAGTACTTC. Translation: CASKGVRTYEQYF.

The chain carries TRBV2 and TRBJ2-7; 8 bases align to TRBD2. This CDR3 has 14 residues. The V gene's germline CDR1 is SNHLY and CDR2 FYNNEI. The trim removed 7 bases at V and 6 bases at J, leaving 11 bases unmatched. The CDR3 DNA follows: TGTGCCAGCACAACACTCCTAGCGGGCGGCGAGCAGTACTTC. This gives the protein CASTTLLAGGEQYF. The variable domain in full, completed from reference TRBV2 and TRBJ2-7, reads EPEVTQTPSHQVTQMGQEVILRCVPISNHLYFYWYRQILGQKVEFLVSFYNNEISEKSEIFDDQFSVERPDGSNFTLKIRSTKLEDSAMYFCASTTLLAGGEQYFGPGTRLTVT.

The gene calls are TRBV7-2 and TRBJ2-7; 12 bases match TRBD2. The CDR3 is 17 residues long. Germline CDR1 is SGHTA and CDR2 is FQGNSA. The trim removed 3 bases at V and 1 base at J, leaving 7 bases unmatched. The CDR3 here is CASSFTSGRSGSYEQYF. CDR3 nucleotides: TGTGCCAGCAGCTTTACTAGCGGGAGGTCAGGGTCCTACGAGCAGTACTTC.

V is TRBV12-3 or TRBV12-4 and J is TRBJ1-6; no reliable D call. The ends were cut back, 8 bases at V and 8 bases at J, with 10 bases in the middle. The CDR3 runs to 12 residues. CDR3 nucleotides: TGTGCCAGCGGTGGGGTTTATTCACCCCTCCACTTT. The encoded protein is CASGGVYSPLHF.

The rearrangement joins TRBV27 to TRBJ1-1, with 10 bases that match TRBD1. This CDR3 contains 16 residues. With 6 bases clipped from V and 3 bases from J, the junction kept 10 bases outside the gene matches. CDR1 and CDR2 (germline): MNHEY, SMNVEV (reference sequence). This CDR3 reads CASRTTGGRRDTEAFF. The CDR3 DNA follows: TGTGCCAGCAGGACGACAGGGGGCCGGCGAGACACTGAAGCTTTCTTT.

The V call is TRBV30, the J call TRBJ1-2; D is uncertain. V shed 3 bases and J shed 0 bases, with 14 bases lying between them. The CDR3 has 15 residues. Germline CDR1 and CDR2: GTSNPN and SVGIG (reference sequence). The CDR3 loop reads CAWSPFGDSNYGYTF. CDR3 in DNA: TGTGCCTGGAGCCCCTTCGGGGATTCTAACTATGGCTACACCTTC.

The genes are TRBV9 and TRBJ1-2; D call uncertain. Between the trimmed V and J ends, which lost 4 bases and 4 bases, there was a span of 17 bases. Germline V gene lookup returns CDR1 SGDLS and CDR2 YYNGEE. The CDR3 sequence is 15 residues long. In DNA form, the CDR3 reads TGTGCCAGCAGCCCGACCCGGCACTCGGGCTATGGCTACACCTTC. It encodes CASSPTRHSGYGYTF.

The V call is TRBV15, the J call TRBJ1-2; D is undetermined. CDR3 length equals 15 residues. V was pared by 4 bases and J by 4 bases, with 16 bases between. Germline assignment: CDR1 LNHNV and CDR2 YYDKDF (reference sequence). Written as DNA, the CDR3 is TGTGCCACCAGCACAATCGTACACCCTGGCTATGGCTACACCTTC. Its protein product is CATSTIVHPGYGYTF. The whole variable domain, remainder taken from reference TRBV15 and TRBJ1-2, is DAMVIQNPRYQVTQFGKPVTLSCSQTLNHNVMYWYQQKSSQAPKLLFHYYDKDFNNEADTPDNFQSRRPNTSFCFLDIRSPGLGDTAMYLCATSTIVHPGYGYTFGSGTRLTVV.

The chain recombines TRBV5-1 with TRBJ2-1, with 12 bases matching TRBD1. Germline values: CDR1 SGHRS, CDR2 YFSETQ. The CDR3 has 17 residues. V dropped 2 bases and J dropped 9; count of bases not matched to a gene: 12. CDR3 nucleotides: TGCGCCAGCAGCTTAGTATCGTCCGGGACAGGGGGCGGTGAGCAGTTCTTC. Its protein is CASSLVSSGTGGGEQFF.

The genes are TRBV29-1 and TRBJ1-4; 7 nucleotides line up with TRBD1. Germline CDR1 reads SQVTM; CDR2 reads ANQGSEA. This CDR3 is built from 14 residues. The V gene end was trimmed by 4 bases and the J gene end by 3 bases; junction bases not matched to a gene: 5. This CDR3 reads CSVVPRGSNEKLFF. The CDR3 nucleotides are TGCAGCGTTGTTCCCAGGGGGTCTAATGAAAAACTGTTTTTT.

The V call is TRBV6-5, the J call TRBJ1-1; tentatively, D is TRBD1 (6 bases). Germline values: CDR1 MNHEY, CDR2 SVGAGI. V lost 6 bases, J lost 1 base, and 12 bases lay in between. This CDR3 region has 14 residues. The CDR3 sequence is CASRRDRTNTEAFF. CDR3 DNA: TGTGCCAGCAGACGAGACAGGACGAACACTGAAGCTTTCTTT.

The chain joins TRBV11-3 to TRBJ2-4; D gene unclear. The CDR3 totals 16 residues. Germline CDR1 is SGHNT and CDR2 is YENEEA. V lost 5 bases and J lost 0, with 14 bases in between. CDR3 residues: CASSPGRVLAKNIQYF. The CDR3 DNA reads TGTGCCAGCAGCCCCGGAAGGGTACTAGCCAAAAACATTCAGTACTTC.